This T cell receptor (beta chain) was identified during a study of OX40 agonist ivuxolimab in advanced cancers. Assay: immunoSEQ multiplex PCR; the TCRdb copy retains only in-frame clones and omits some. The sample shows some 72,000 clones, 92% of them seen only once. CDR3 length equals 15 residues. The V and J ends lost 3 bases and 6 bases, in that order; junction bases with no gene match: 7. The germline gives CDR1 LNHDA, CDR2 SQIVND (reference sequence). The source material was CD4+ or CD8+ T cells sorted from blood, sampled in a trial of the OX40 agonist ivuxolimab. The TCR originated in an adult with an advanced solid tumor such as melanoma, head and neck, liver or kidney cancer. The genes are TRBV19 and TRBJ2-1; 8 positions match TRBD2. The DNA of the CDR3 is TGTGCCAGTAGTATTTCCGGGAGGGGATTCAATGAGCAGTTCTTC. Its protein product is CASSISGRGFNEQFF.